This TCR beta chain was recorded in a study of cytomegalovirus exposure and HLA in healthy donors. Study details: As an earlier analysis found, around 190 million T cells yielded about 120 million unique TCR beta sequences.

Comment on this clone: The antigen is unknown.

Overall study findings and caveats: Immune exposure information available was restricted to CMV serostatus.

Both 60 Vbeta primers and 13 Jbeta primers went into the PCR. Using immunoSEQ multiplex PCR, the repertoire was profiled, and TCRdb retains in-frame clones only, with some absent. This sample's table reports about 55,000 clones. The length of the CDR3 is 13 residues. Per germline, CDR1 SEHNR and CDR2 FQNEAQ (reference sequence). V lost 8 bases, J lost 4 bases, and 11 bases lay in between. The chain carries TRBV7-9 and TRBJ2-2; TRBD2 is a possible D gene (5 bases). The sequencing sample was made of PBMCs. This TCR was sampled from a man aged 45-60 years in good health and CMV-seropositive. The DNA for the CDR3 is TGTGCCAGCTGCCCCGGGGTCACCGGGGAGCTGTTTTTT. Translated: CASCPGVTGELFF.